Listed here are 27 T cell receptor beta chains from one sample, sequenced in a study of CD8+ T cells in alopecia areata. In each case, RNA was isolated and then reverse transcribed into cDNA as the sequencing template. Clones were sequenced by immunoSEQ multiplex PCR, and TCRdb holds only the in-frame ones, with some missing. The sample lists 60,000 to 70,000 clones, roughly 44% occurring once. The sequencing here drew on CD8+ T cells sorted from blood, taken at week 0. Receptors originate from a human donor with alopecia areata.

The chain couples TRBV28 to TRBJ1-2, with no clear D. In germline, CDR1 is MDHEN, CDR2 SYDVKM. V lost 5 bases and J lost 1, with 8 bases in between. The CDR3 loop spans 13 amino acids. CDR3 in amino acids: CASSTRDNYGYTF. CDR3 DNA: TGTGCCAGCAGTACACGGGATAACTATGGCTACACCTTC.

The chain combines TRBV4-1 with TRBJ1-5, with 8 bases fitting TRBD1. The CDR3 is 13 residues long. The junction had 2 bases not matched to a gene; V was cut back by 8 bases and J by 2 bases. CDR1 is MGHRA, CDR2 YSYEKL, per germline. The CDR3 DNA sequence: TGCGCCAGCCAGGGGGCGCGCAATCAGCCCCAGCATTTT. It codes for CASQGARNQPQHF.

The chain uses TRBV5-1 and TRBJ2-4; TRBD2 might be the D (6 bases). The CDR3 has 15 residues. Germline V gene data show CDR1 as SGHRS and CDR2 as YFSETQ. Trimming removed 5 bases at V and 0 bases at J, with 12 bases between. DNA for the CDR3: TGCGCCAGCAGTTCCTCGGGACTAGCCAAAAACATTCAGTACTTC. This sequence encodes CASSSSGLAKNIQYF.

CDR3 nucleotides: TGCAGCGTTGAAGAGAGGGTCGGTGAAGCTTTCTTT. It translates to CSVEERVGEAFF. The chain couples TRBV29-1 to TRBJ1-1, with D unresolved. CDR1 and CDR2 (germline): SQVTM, ANQGSEA. Trimming left V 0 bases short and J 7 bases short, with 9 bases between. CDR3 length equals 12 residues.

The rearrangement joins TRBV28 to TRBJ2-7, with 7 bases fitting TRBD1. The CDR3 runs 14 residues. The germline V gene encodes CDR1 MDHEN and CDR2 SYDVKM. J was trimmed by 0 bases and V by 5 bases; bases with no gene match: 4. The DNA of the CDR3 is TGTGCCAGCAGTGGGGACAGCTTCTCCTACGAGCAGTACTTC. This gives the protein CASSGDSFSYEQYF.

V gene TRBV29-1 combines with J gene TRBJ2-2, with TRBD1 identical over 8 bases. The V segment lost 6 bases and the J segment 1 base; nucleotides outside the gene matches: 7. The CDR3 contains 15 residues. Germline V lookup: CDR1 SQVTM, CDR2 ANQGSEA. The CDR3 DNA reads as TGCAGCGTGGACACAGGGGGAAGGAACACCGGGGAGCTGTTTTTT. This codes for CSVDTGGRNTGELFF.

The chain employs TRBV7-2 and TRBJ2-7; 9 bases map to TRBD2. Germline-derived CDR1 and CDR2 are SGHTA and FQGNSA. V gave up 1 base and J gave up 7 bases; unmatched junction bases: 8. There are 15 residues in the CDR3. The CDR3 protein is CASSLDVAGVEEQYF. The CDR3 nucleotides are TGTGCCAGCAGCTTAGATGTAGCGGGAGTAGAAGAGCAGTACTTC.

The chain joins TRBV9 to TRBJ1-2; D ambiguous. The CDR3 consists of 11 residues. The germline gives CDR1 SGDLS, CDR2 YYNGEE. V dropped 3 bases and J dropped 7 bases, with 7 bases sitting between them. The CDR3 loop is CASSGVGGYTF. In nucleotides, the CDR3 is TGTGCCAGCAGCGGGGTGGGTGGCTACACCTTC.

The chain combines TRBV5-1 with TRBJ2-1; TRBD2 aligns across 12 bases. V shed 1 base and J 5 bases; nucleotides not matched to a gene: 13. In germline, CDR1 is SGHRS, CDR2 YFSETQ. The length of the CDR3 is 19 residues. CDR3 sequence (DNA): TGCGCCAGCAGCTTGTTATCGGGGACTAGCGGGCGATCGAACAATGAGCAGTTCTTC. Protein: CASSLLSGTSGRSNNEQFF.

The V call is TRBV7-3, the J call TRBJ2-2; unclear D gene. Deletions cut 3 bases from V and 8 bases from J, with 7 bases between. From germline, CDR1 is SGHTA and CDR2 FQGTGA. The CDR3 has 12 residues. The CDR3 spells CASSLGIGELFF. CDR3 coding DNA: TGTGCCAGCAGCTTGGGGATTGGGGAGCTGTTTTTT.

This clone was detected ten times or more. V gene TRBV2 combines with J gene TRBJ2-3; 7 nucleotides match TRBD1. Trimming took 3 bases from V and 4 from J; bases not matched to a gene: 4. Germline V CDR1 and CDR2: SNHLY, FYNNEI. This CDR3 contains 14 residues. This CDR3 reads CASSDGQDADTQYF. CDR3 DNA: TGTGCCAGCAGTGACGGACAGGACGCAGATACGCAGTATTTT.

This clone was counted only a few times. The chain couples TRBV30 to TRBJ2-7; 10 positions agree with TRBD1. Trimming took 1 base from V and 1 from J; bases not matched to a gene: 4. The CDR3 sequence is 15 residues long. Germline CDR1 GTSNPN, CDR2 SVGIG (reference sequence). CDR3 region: CAWSAGTGVSYEQYF. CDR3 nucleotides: TGTGCCTGGAGTGCCGGGACAGGGGTGTCCTACGAGCAGTACTTC.

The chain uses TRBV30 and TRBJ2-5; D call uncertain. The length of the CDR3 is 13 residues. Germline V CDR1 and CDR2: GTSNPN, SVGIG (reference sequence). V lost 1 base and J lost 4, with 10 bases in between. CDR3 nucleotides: TGTGCCTGGAGTGACGAGGTTTCAGAGACCCAGTACTTC. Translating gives CAWSDEVSETQYF. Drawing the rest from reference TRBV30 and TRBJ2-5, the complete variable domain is SQTIHQWPATLVQPVGSPLSLECTVEGTSNPNLYWYRQAAGRGLQLLFYSVGIGQISSEVPQNLSASRPQDRQFILSSKKLLLSDSGFYLCAWSDEVSETQYFGPGTRLLVL.

CDR3 DNA: TGTGCCAGCAGTTTACTTGGGTTCGAGGGGGTAGAGACCCAGTACTTC. Protein product: CASSLLGFEGVETQYF. The V and J genes are TRBV27 and TRBJ2-5; D perhaps matches TRBD1 (6 bases). Germline loops: CDR1 MNHEY, CDR2 SMNVEV (reference sequence). This CDR3 contains 16 residues. The germline V and J ends were trimmed by 2 bases and 4 bases, with 17 bases remaining between them.

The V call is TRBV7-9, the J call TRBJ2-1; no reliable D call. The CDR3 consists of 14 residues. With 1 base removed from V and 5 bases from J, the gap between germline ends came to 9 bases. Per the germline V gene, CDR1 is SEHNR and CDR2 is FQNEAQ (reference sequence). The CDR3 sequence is CASSLVDGHNEQFF. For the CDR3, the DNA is TGTGCCAGCAGCTTAGTAGACGGGCACAATGAGCAGTTCTTC.

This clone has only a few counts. The CDR3 DNA follows: TGTGCCAGCAGTCCCGGGACAGGGCTTGATATTCAGTACTTC. Protein sequence: CASSPGTGLDIQYF. This rearrangement joins TRBV5-6 to TRBJ2-4; 9 positions match TRBD1. Trimming removed 5 bases from V and 10 bases from J; junction bases left unmatched: 10. The germline CDR1 and CDR2 sequences are SGHDT and YYEEEE. The CDR3 loop spans 14 amino acids.

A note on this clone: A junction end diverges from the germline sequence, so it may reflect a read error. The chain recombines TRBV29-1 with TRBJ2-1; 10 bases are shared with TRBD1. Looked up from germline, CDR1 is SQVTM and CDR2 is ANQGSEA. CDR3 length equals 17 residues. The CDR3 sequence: CSVEGGQGNPYANEQFF. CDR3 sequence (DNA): TGCAGCGTCGAAGGGGGACAGGGGAACCCCTATGCCAATGAGCAGTTCTTC.

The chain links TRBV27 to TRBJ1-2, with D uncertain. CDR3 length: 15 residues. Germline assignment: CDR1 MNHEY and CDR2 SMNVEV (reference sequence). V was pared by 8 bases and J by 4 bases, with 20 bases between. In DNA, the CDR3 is TGTGCCAGCGCCCCCCAGCAGTCCGGCGGCTATGGCTACACCTTC. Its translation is CASAPQQSGGYGYTF.

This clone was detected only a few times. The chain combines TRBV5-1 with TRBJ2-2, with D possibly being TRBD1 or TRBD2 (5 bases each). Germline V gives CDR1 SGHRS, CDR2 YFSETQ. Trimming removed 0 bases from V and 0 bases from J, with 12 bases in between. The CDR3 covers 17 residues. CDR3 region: CASSLVPGQTNTGELFF. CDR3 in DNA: TGCGCCAGCAGCTTGGTTCCGGGGCAGACGAACACCGGGGAGCTGTTTTTT.

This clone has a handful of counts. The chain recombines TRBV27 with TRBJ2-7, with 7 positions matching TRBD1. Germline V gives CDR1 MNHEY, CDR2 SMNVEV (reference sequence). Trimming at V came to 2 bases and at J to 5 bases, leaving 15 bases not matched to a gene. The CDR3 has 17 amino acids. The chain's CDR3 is CASSLIATGALGNEQYF. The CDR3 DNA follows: TGTGCCAGCAGTTTAATCGCCACAGGGGCCCTGGGGAACGAGCAGTACTTC.

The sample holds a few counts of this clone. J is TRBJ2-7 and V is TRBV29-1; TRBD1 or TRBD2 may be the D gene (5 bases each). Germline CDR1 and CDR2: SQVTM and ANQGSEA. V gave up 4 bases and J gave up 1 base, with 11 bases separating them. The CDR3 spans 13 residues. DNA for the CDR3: TGCAGCGTTGGTAGCAGGGAGTCCTACGAGCAGTACTTC. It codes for CSVGSRESYEQYF.

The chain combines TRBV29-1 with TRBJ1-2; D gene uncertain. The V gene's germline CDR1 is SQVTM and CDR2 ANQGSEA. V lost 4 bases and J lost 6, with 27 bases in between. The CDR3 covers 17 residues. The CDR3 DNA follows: TGCAGCGTTGGGCTGACGAATTATCGGATGCAAACAGATGGCTACACCTTC. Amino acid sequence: CSVGLTNYRMQTDGYTF.

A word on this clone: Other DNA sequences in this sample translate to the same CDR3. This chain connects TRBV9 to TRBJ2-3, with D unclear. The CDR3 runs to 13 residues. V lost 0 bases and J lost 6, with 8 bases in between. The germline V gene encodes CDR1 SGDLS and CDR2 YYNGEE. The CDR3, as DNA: TGTGCCAGCAGCGTAGGAGATTCTGATACGCAGTATTTT. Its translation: CASSVGDSDTQYF.

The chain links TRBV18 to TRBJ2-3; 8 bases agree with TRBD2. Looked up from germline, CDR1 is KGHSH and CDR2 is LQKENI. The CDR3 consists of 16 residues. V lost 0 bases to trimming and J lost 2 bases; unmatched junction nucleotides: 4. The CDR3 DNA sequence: TGTGCCAGCTCACCACCCGGCGGGGGGATCACAGATACGCAGTATTTT. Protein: CASSPPGGGITDTQYF.

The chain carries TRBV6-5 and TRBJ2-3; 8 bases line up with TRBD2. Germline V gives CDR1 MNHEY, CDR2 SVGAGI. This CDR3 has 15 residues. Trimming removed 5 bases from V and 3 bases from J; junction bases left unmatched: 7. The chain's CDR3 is CASSTTGRGTDTQYF. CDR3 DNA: TGTGCCAGCAGTACGACCGGGAGGGGGACAGATACGCAGTATTTT.

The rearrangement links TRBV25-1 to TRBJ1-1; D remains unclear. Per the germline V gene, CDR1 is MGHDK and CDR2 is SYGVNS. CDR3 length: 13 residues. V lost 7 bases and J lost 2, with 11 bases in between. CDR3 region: CASNAGVNTEAFF. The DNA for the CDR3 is TGTGCCAGCAATGCAGGAGTCAACACTGAAGCTTTCTTT.

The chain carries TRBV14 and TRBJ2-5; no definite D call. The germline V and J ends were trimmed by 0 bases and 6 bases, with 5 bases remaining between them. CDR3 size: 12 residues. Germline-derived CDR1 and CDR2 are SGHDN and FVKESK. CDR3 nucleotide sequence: TGTGCCAGCAGCCAAGAATGGCAGACCCAGTACTTC. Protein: CASSQEWQTQYF.